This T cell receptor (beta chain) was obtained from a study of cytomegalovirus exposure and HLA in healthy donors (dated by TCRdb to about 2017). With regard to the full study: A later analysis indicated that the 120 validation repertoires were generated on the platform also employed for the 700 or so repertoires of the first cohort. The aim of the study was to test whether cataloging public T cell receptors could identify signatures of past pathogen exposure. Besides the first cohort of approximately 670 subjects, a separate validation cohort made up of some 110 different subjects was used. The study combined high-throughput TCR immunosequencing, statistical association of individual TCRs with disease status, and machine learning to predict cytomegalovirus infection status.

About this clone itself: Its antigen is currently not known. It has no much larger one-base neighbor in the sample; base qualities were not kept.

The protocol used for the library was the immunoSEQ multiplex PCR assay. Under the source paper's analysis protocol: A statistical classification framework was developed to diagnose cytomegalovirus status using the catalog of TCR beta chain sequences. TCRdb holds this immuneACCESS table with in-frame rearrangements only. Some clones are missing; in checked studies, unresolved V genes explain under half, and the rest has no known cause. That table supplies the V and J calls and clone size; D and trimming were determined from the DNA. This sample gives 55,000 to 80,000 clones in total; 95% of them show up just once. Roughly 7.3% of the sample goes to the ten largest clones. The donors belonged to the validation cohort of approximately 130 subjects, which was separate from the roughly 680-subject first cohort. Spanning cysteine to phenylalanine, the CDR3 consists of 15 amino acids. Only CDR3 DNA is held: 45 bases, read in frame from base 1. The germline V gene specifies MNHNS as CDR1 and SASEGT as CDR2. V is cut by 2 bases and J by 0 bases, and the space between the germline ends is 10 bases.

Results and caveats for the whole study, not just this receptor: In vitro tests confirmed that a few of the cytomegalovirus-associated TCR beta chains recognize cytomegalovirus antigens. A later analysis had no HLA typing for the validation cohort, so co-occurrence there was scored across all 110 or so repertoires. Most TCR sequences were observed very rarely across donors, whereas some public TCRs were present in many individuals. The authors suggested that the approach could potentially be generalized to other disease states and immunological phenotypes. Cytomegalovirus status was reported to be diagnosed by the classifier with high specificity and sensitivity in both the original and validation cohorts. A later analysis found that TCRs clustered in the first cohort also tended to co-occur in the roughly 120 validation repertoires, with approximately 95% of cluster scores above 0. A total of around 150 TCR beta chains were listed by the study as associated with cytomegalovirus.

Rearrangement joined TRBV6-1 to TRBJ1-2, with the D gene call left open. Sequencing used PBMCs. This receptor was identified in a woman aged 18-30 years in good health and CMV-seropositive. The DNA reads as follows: TGTGCCAGCAGTGAATGGAATGGAGCTAACTATGGCTACACCTTC. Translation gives CASSEWNGANYGYTF.